This entry lists 16 T cell receptor beta chains sequenced from one sample in a study of T-cell memory formation after mild COVID-19. MiXCR was run by TCRdb on the 5' RACE reads, yielding one entry per CDR3 protein. The sample shows 150,000 to 200,000 distinct CDR3 sequences, around a tenth of them seen only once. Sequencing input: PBMCs or a T cell subset sorted from them (not recorded which). The receptors originated from a man in his late teens or twenties who had mild COVID-19 (a few samples of this study predate the infection). Cell type and time point are not known.

The rearrangement links TRBV7-2 to TRBJ2-7, with 10 bases matching TRBD1. There are 14 residues in the CDR3. V was clipped by 7 bases and J by 3 bases; unmatched bases: 6. CDR1 is SGHTA, CDR2 FQGNSA, per germline. For the CDR3, the DNA is TGTGCCAGCACCCTTTGGACAGGGGGCTACGAGCAGTACTTC. Its protein is CASTLWTGGYEQYF.

This clonotype was counted a few times. The J gene is TRBJ1-4, the V gene TRBV4-1; D possibly corresponds to TRBD1 (5 bases). This CDR3 is 15 amino acids long. The germline V and J ends were trimmed by 2 bases and 8 bases, with 15 bases remaining between them. Per germline, CDR1 MGHRA and CDR2 YSYEKL. The CDR3 is CASSQSMGVSEKLFF. The DNA for the CDR3 is TGCGCCAGCAGCCAATCTATGGGGGTTTCGGAAAAACTGTTTTTT.

This chain connects TRBV12-3 or TRBV12-4 to TRBJ2-5; D possibly corresponds to TRBD2 (5 bases). With 7 bases removed from V and 5 bases from J, the gap between germline ends came to 14 bases. CDR3 length: 13 amino acids. This chain's CDR3 is CASTSLAGETQYF. CDR3 coding DNA: TGTGCCAGCACCTCCCTAGCCGGCGAGACCCAGTACTTC.

The chain couples TRBV20-1 to TRBJ2-1, with D possibly matching TRBD2 (7 bases). Germline lookup yields CDR1 DFQATT and CDR2 SNEGSKA (reference sequence). Trimming took 4 bases from V and 2 from J, leaving 18 bases between them. The CDR3 length is 16 residues. The CDR3 DNA reads TGCAGTGCTATCCCCTTGGGGGGGGGCCCCTACAATGAGCAGTTCTTC. Protein product: CSAIPLGGGPYNEQFF.

The rearrangement links TRBV5-1 to TRBJ2-5, with D perhaps given as TRBD1 or TRBD2 (5 bases each). Germline assignment: CDR1 SGHRS and CDR2 YFSETQ. The CDR3 covers 14 residues. V lost 4 bases and J lost 4, with 14 bases in between. The CDR3 here is CASSGGPGAETQYF. CDR3 DNA: TGCGCCAGCAGCGGTGGACCCGGGGCAGAGACCCAGTACTTC.

V is TRBV7-6 and J is TRBJ2-3; unclear D gene. V was trimmed by 2 bases and J by 2 bases, leaving 8 bases between them. The CDR3 extends over 14 amino acids. Germline V gives CDR1 SGHVS, CDR2 FNYEAQ. The CDR3 region is CASSLKADTDTQYF. The CDR3 DNA reads as TGTGCCAGCAGCTTAAAGGCGGACACAGATACGCAGTATTTT.

This clonotype was seen a handful of times. V usage is TRBV29-1 and J usage is TRBJ2-3; D call uncertain. CDR1 is SQVTM, CDR2 ANQGSEA, per germline. Trimming pared 4 bases from V and 2 bases from J, leaving 1 base between. The CDR3 extends over 10 amino acids. The CDR3 loop is CSVATDTQYF. The CDR3 coding sequence is TGCAGCGTTGCCACAGATACGCAGTATTTT.

This chain links TRBV25-1 with TRBJ2-4, with D perhaps matching TRBD2 (5 bases). The CDR3 runs to 13 residues. In germline, CDR1 is MGHDK, CDR2 SYGVNS. The V and J ends lost 6 bases and 7 bases respectively, with 13 bases between them. CDR3 DNA sequence: TGTGCCAGCAGCTCGACGGGGAATAACATTCAGTACTTC. This gives the protein CASSSTGNNIQYF.

This chain links TRBV5-5 with TRBJ2-7, with D tentatively TRBD1 or TRBD2 (5 bases each). Between the trimmed V and J ends, which lost 2 bases and 3 bases, there was a span of 12 bases. CDR1 is SGHKS, CDR2 YYEKEE, per germline (reference sequence). The CDR3 has 14 residues. The CDR3 nucleotides are TGTGCCAGCAGCTTTGGACTGGGGGTCTACGAGCAGTACGTC. Translated: CASSFGLGVYEQYV.

This clonotype occurred a few times. The chain combines TRBV5-6 with TRBJ2-4, with 9 bases that match TRBD2. Germline-derived CDR1 and CDR2 are SGHDT and YYEEEE. The CDR3 contains 16 residues. The V and J ends lost 3 bases and 8 bases, in that order; junction bases with no gene match: 12. CDR3 loop: CASSSAGGLLTDIQYF. As DNA, the CDR3 is TGTGCCAGCAGCTCCGCGGGGGGGCTCCTGACGGACATTCAGTACTTC.

There are many counts of this clonotype. The chain carries TRBV4-3 and TRBJ1-2; unclear D gene. Trimming cost V 0 bases and J 13 bases, with 15 bases left between them. CDR1 and CDR2 from the germline V gene are LGHNA and YSLEER. This CDR3 has 13 amino acids. The CDR3 DNA reads TGCGCCAGCAGCCAAGATAGGGCCGTATTTTGCACCTTC. Its protein product is CASSQDRAVFCTF.

This clonotype was seen many times. The V call is TRBV4-3, the J call TRBJ1-2; D is ambiguous. CDR3 length: 13 amino acids. Germline lookup yields CDR1 LGHNA and CDR2 YSLEER. The ends were cut back, 4 bases at V and 6 bases at J, with 12 bases in the middle. This CDR3 is CASSPQLGNGYTF. CDR3 DNA: TGCGCCAGCAGCCCCCAGTTGGGGAATGGCTACACCTTC.

This clonotype has just a few counts. CDR3 in amino acids: CASSLGGTGGGSGDTQYF. In DNA form, the CDR3 reads TGCGCCAGCAGCTTGGGAGGTACAGGTGGGGGATCCGGAGATACGCAGTATTTT. This sequence joins TRBV5-1 and TRBJ2-3, with D perhaps assigned TRBD1 or TRBD2 (5 bases each). V lost 0 bases to trimming and J lost 5 bases, with 22 bases between them. This CDR3 spans 18 amino acids. Germline V gene data show CDR1 as SGHRS and CDR2 as YFSETQ. The full variable domain, with the rest looked up from reference TRBV5-1 and TRBJ2-3, is KAGVTQTPRYLIKTRGQQVTLSCSPISGHRSVSWYQQTPGQGLQFLFEYFSETQRNKGNFPGRFSGRQFSNSRSEMNVSTLELGDSALYLCASSLGGTGGGSGDTQYFGPGTRLTVL.

The chain uses TRBV20-1 and TRBJ2-7; 8 nucleotides agree with TRBD2. With V trimmed by 7 bases and J by 2 bases, 10 bases remained unmatched. CDR1 is DFQATT and CDR2 is SNEGSKA in the germline V gene (reference sequence). There are 14 residues in the CDR3. The DNA for the CDR3 is TGCAGTGGACCACTAGCGGTACTAGCCTACGAGCAGTACTTC. Its translation is CSGPLAVLAYEQYF.

The CDR3 region has the DNA TGCAGTGCTAGAGATGACAGGACTGAAGCTTTCTTT. It codes for CSARDDRTEAFF. The rearrangement links TRBV20-1 to TRBJ1-1; perhaps TRBD1 as D (6 bases). Trimming pared 0 bases from V and 5 bases from J, leaving 7 bases between. The CDR3 runs to 12 residues. Germline V gene data show CDR1 as DFQATT and CDR2 as SNEGSKA (reference sequence).

This clonotype was seen a few times. The V gene is TRBV5-4, the J gene TRBJ1-2; weak D call: TRBD1 (6 bases). Germline values: CDR1 SGHNT, CDR2 YYREEE (reference sequence). This CDR3 has 14 residues. Deletions cut 4 bases from V and 4 bases from J, with 14 bases between. This CDR3 reads CASSQDRMSYGYTF. CDR3 bases: TGTGCCAGCAGCCAGGACAGAATGTCCTATGGCTACACCTTC.